These 21 T cell receptor beta chains came from one sample sequenced in a study of patients and donors after allogeneic stem cell transplantation. TCRdb recomputed calls from the RT-PCR reads with MiXCR, one row per CDR3 protein. The sample consists of about 88,000 distinct CDR3 sequences, roughly 52% of them appearing once. The sample consisted of blood, either unsorted or a sorted T cell fraction (not recorded which). The receptors were gathered from a human donor who was either an allogeneic HSCT recipient or a stem cell or donor lymphocyte infusion donor (not recorded which). It is not recorded whose cells these are; they may come from a transplant donor.

The CDR3 sequence is CASSVDAGQHPYEQYF. For the CDR3, the DNA is TGTGCCAGCAGCGTAGATGCAGGCCAACATCCCTACGAGCAGTACTTC. The chain combines TRBV9 with TRBJ2-7, with unresolved D. Trimming left V 0 bases short and J 2 bases short, with 15 bases between. Germline V lookup: CDR1 SGDLS, CDR2 YYNGEE. The CDR3 contains 16 residues. Supplemented by reference TRBV9 and TRBJ2-7, the full variable domain reads DSGVTQTPKHLITATGQRVTLRCSPRSGDLSVYWYQQSLDQGLQFLIQYYNGEERAKGNILERFSAQQFPDLHSELNLSSLELGDSALYFCASSVDAGQHPYEQYFGPGTRLTVT.

The chain couples TRBV29-1 to TRBJ1-3; no firm D call. The CDR3 has 13 residues. Germline V gene sequence: CDR1 SQVTM, CDR2 ANQGSEA. V was pared by 4 bases and J by 0 bases, with 7 bases between. CDR3 loop: CSVVEPSGNTIYF. CDR3 bases: TGCAGCGTTGTGGAGCCCTCTGGAAACACCATATATTTT. Filled out from reference TRBV29-1 and TRBJ1-3, the complete variable domain reads SAVISQKPSRDICQRGTSLTIQCQVDSQVTMMFWYRQQPGQSLTLIATANQGSEATYESGFVIDKFPISRPNLTFSTLTVSNMSPEDSSIYLCSVVEPSGNTIYFGEGSWLTVV.

The V and J genes are TRBV29-1 and TRBJ2-1; 11 bases agree with TRBD2. V was pared by 0 bases and J by 7 bases, with 5 bases of the junction left unmatched. This CDR3 is 15 amino acids long. In germline, CDR1 is SQVTM, CDR2 ANQGSEA. DNA for the CDR3: TGCAGCGTTGAAGAGGGACTAGCGGACCCGAATGAGCAGTTCTTC. Translated, it gives CSVEEGLADPNEQFF.

The chain has TRBV29-1 and TRBJ2-3; 10 bases are a match to TRBD1. The germline gives CDR1 SQVTM, CDR2 ANQGSEA. The CDR3 totals 15 residues. The junction had 7 bases not matched to a gene; V was cut back by 6 bases and J by 1 base. The DNA for the CDR3 is TGCAGCGTCGCCCGGACAGGGGGGCGCACAGATACGCAGTATTTT. It specifies CSVARTGGRTDTQYF.

In this sample, this clonotype turned up a few times. The V call is TRBV5-1, the J call TRBJ1-5; 8 bases agree with TRBD1. V shed 4 bases and J 4 bases; nucleotides not matched to a gene: 7. The CDR3 is 15 residues long. In germline, CDR1 is SGHRS, CDR2 YFSETQ. Here the CDR3 DNA reads TGCGCCAGCAGCGAAGGACAGGGAAGAAATCAGCCCCAGCATTTT. Encoded protein: CASSEGQGRNQPQHF.

This clonotype was recorded once. The V and J genes are TRBV9 and TRBJ1-4, with D perhaps TRBD1 (5 bases). The CDR3 extends over 15 amino acids. Germline assignment: CDR1 SGDLS and CDR2 YYNGEE. V lost 2 bases to trimming and J lost 0 bases, with 8 bases between them. The CDR3 region is CASSVGGSTNEKLFF. The CDR3 coding sequence is TGTGCCAGCAGCGTTGGGGGGTCAACTAATGAAAAACTGTTTTTT.

The CDR3 nucleotides are TGTGCCAGCAGGGCGGGACAGATCATCAATCAGCCCCAGCATTTT. Amino acids: CASRAGQIINQPQHF. This rearrangement joins TRBV12-3 or TRBV12-4 to TRBJ1-5, with 7 positions matching TRBD1. Trimming removed 6 bases from V and 3 bases from J; junction bases left unmatched: 8. This CDR3 contains 15 residues.

The rearrangement uses TRBV29-1 and TRBJ1-1; 7 positions match TRBD1. With V trimmed by 7 bases and J by 6 bases, 11 bases remained unmatched. Germline CDR1 SQVTM, CDR2 ANQGSEA. The CDR3 runs 13 residues. The CDR3 coding sequence is TGCAGCGGTGGACCCCGGGACAGCCCTGAAGCTTTCTTT. As protein: CSGGPRDSPEAFF. The full variable domain, its missing parts supplied by reference TRBV29-1 and TRBJ1-1, is SAVISQKPSRDICQRGTSLTIQCQVDSQVTMMFWYRQQPGQSLTLIATANQGSEATYESGFVIDKFPISRPNLTFSTLTVSNMSPEDSSIYLCSGGPRDSPEAFFGQGTRLTVV.

The gene calls are TRBV7-9 and TRBJ2-2; 13 nucleotides agree with TRBD2. The CDR3 consists of 15 residues. Per the germline V gene, CDR1 is SEHNR and CDR2 is FQNEAQ (reference sequence). V gave up 5 bases and J gave up 6 bases; unmatched junction bases: 3. The CDR3 spells CASSLGLAGSGELFF. The CDR3 DNA reads as TGTGCCAGCAGCCTGGGACTAGCGGGATCCGGGGAGCTGTTTTTT.

The CDR3 nucleotides read TGTGCCAGCAGTCCGCTTGAAAATGAAAAACTGTTTTTT. It codes for CASSPLENEKLFF. This chain joins TRBV12-3 or TRBV12-4 and TRBJ1-4; D not certain. V lost 5 bases and J lost 5, with 9 bases in between. The CDR3 length is 13 residues.

This chain joins TRBV9 and TRBJ1-1; possibly TRBD1 for D (5 bases). This CDR3 contains 15 residues. Germline loops: CDR1 SGDLS, CDR2 YYNGEE. The V gene lost 0 bases and the J gene lost 1 base, with 10 bases spanning the gap. The chain's CDR3 is CASSVDLRGNTEAFF. The DNA of the CDR3 is TGTGCCAGCAGCGTAGACTTAAGGGGGAACACTGAAGCTTTCTTT.

V is TRBV6-2 or TRBV6-3 and J is TRBJ1-1, with TRBD1 as a possible D gene (6 bases). The CDR3 length is 12 residues. The V end lost 1 base, the J end lost 12 bases, and 12 bases lay between the germline ends. In germline, CDR1 is MNHEY, CDR2 SVGEGT. CDR3: CASSYLGTRSFF. The CDR3 DNA follows: TGTGCCAGCAGTTACTTGGGGACAAGGTCTTTCTTT.

Here the CDR3 DNA reads TGTGCCAGCAGTTACTCAAGGCTAGCGGGAGGGCAGGTGTATGAGCAGTTCTTC. It encodes CASSYSRLAGGQVYEQFF. The genes are TRBV6-2 or TRBV6-3 and TRBJ2-1; TRBD2 matches 12 bases. With 0 bases clipped from V and 8 bases from J, the junction kept 11 bases outside the gene matches. Germline V gene data show CDR1 as MNHEY and CDR2 as SVGEGT. This CDR3 region has 18 residues.

This clonotype was found many times. This sequence joins TRBV29-1 and TRBJ2-7; possible D gene TRBD2, 5 bases. This CDR3 comprises 13 residues. CDR1 and CDR2 from the germline V gene are SQVTM and ANQGSEA. V was trimmed by 4 bases and J by 6 bases, leaving 16 bases between them. DNA for the CDR3: TGCAGCGTTGGGAGAGGGATTCCCCCCGAGCAGTACTTC. It is translated as CSVGRGIPPEQYF.

This clonotype was observed a handful of times. This chain joins TRBV7-9 and TRBJ1-1; D is unresolved. V lost 4 bases and J 5 bases, leaving 11 bases between the germline ends. Germline values: CDR1 SEHNR, CDR2 FQNEAQ (reference sequence). CDR3 length equals 13 residues. CDR3 in DNA: TGTGCCAGCAGCTCTGTACCAGGAACTGAAGCTTTCTTT. This gives the protein CASSSVPGTEAFF.

This clonotype was seen once. The chain joins TRBV6-2 or TRBV6-3 to TRBJ2-7; perhaps TRBD1 as D (6 bases). CDR1 is MNHEY and CDR2 is SVGEGT in the germline V gene. Trimming pared 5 bases from V and 5 bases from J, leaving 13 bases between. There are 13 residues in the CDR3. The CDR3: CASSTQDSHEQYF. Written as DNA, the CDR3 is TGTGCCAGCAGTACTCAGGACAGCCACGAGCAGTACTTC.

This sequence joins TRBV12-3 or TRBV12-4 and TRBJ1-6, with 8 bases fitting TRBD1. V was pared by 5 bases and J by 8 bases, with 5 bases of the junction left unmatched. The CDR3 length is 14 residues. The CDR3: CASSQQGGDSPLHF. CDR3 nucleotides: TGTGCCAGCAGTCAACAGGGGGGAGATTCACCCCTCCACTTT.

The V call is TRBV7-2, the J call TRBJ1-5, with a tentative D call TRBD1 (5 bases). The CDR3 is 14 residues long. From germline, CDR1 is SGHTA and CDR2 FQGNSA. V lost 2 bases, J lost 7 bases, and 12 bases lay in between. For the CDR3, the DNA is TGTGCCAGCAGCTTAAGGCAGGGAGAGCAGCCCCAGCATTTT. Protein product: CASSLRQGEQPQHF.

This clonotype was detected a few times. The chain carries TRBV4-1 and TRBJ1-1; unclear D gene. The CDR3 is 15 residues long. The V gene's germline CDR1 is MGHRA and CDR2 YSYEKL. The ends were cut back, 1 base at V and 2 bases at J, with 11 bases in the middle. This chain's CDR3 is CASSQGPGFNTEAFF. CDR3 in DNA: TGCGCCAGCAGCCAAGGTCCAGGTTTTAACACTGAAGCTTTCTTT.

The chain joins TRBV5-1 to TRBJ1-4; unclear D gene. This CDR3 comprises 14 residues. Looked up from germline, CDR1 is SGHRS and CDR2 is YFSETQ. With 4 bases removed from V and 0 bases from J, the gap between germline ends came to 7 bases. CDR3 in amino acids: CASSLLATNEKLFF. CDR3 DNA: TGCGCCAGCAGCCTGCTCGCAACTAATGAAAAACTGTTTTTT.

This chain connects TRBV5-1 to TRBJ2-5; D is possibly TRBD1 (6 bases). V dropped 0 bases and J dropped 7 bases, with 13 bases sitting between them. CDR1 and CDR2 (germline): SGHRS, YFSETQ. The CDR3 is 14 residues long. The CDR3 spells CASSLDQGKGTQYF. The CDR3 region has the DNA TGCGCCAGCAGCTTGGATCAGGGGAAGGGGACCCAGTACTTC. The complete variable domain, with remaining parts taken from reference TRBV5-1 and TRBJ2-5, reads KAGVTQTPRYLIKTRGQQVTLSCSPISGHRSVSWYQQTPGQGLQFLFEYFSETQRNKGNFPGRFSGRQFSNSRSEMNVSTLELGDSALYLCASSLDQGKGTQYFGPGTRLLVL.